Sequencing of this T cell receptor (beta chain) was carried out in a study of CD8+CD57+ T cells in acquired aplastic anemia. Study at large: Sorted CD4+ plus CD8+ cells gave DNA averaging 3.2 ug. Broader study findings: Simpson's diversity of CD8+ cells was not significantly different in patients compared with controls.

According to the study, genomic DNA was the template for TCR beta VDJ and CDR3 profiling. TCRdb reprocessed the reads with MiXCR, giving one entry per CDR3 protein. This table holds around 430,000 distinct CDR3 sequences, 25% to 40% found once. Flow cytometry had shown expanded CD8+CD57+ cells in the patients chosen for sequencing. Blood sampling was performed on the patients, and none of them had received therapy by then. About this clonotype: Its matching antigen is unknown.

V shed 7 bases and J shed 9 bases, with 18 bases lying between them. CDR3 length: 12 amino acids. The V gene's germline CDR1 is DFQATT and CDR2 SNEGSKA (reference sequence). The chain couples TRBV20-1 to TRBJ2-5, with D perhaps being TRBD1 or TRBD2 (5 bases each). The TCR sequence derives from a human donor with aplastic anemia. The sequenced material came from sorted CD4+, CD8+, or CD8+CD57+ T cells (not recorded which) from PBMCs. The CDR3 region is CSGRDGLTAQYF. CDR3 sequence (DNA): TGCAGTGGACGGGACGGCTTGACGGCCCAGTACTTC.